This TCR beta chain was sequenced for a study of Graves' ophthalmopathy and Graves' hyperthyroidism. Amplification from RNA transcripts yielded the TCR beta CDR3 regions. First-round RT-PCR used HTBI primers; second-round multiplex PCR followed. TCRdb re-derived calls from the multiplex PCR reads in MiXCR, one entry per CDR3 protein. The sample has hundreds of thousands of distinct CDR3 sequences, 40% seen once. This clonotype occurred a few times. Its antigen is still unknown. Notes on the study in general: Distinction of ophthalmopathy from stable hyperthyroidism by a 13-signature model reached approximately 90% sensitivity and more than 65% specificity.

The germline V and J ends were trimmed by 6 bases and 1 base, with 21 bases remaining between them. This CDR3 spans 16 amino acids. Germline lookup yields CDR1 DFQATT and CDR2 SNEGSKA (reference sequence). Exclusion covered patients with other autoimmune diseases or uncontrolled infections (as well as pregnancy or lactation). This TCR was sampled from an adult man with Graves' ophthalmopathy. The rearrangement joins TRBV20-1 to TRBJ1-1, with TRBD1 as a possible D gene (5 bases). The sample consisted of peripheral blood. The CDR3 nucleotides read TGCAGTGCCCGCCCCGGGCAGGGAGATTGGAACACTGAAGCTTTCTTT. This sequence encodes CSARPGQGDWNTEAFF.